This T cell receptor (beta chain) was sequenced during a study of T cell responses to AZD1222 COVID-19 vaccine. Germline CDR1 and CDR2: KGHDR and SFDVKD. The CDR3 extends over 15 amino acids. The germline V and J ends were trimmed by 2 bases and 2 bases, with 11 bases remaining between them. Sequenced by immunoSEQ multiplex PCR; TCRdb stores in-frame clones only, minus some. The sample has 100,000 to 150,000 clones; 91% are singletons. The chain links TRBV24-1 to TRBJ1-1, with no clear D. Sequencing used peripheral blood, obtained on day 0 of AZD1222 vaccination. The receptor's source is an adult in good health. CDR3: CATSDSRAGNTEAFF. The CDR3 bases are TGTGCCACCAGTGATTCCCGAGCGGGAAACACTGAAGCTTTCTTT.